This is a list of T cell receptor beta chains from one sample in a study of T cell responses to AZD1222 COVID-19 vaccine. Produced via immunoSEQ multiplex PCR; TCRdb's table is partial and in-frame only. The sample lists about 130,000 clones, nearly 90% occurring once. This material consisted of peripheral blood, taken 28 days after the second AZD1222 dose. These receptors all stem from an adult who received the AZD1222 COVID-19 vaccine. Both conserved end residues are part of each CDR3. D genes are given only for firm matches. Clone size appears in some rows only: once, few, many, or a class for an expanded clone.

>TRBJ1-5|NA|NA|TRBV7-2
TGTGCCAGCAGCTTTTCAGGGGATAGCAATCAGCCCCAGCATTTT
CASSFSGDSNQPQHF
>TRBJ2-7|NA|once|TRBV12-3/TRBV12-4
TGTGCCAGCAGCCCCGACAACTCCTACGAGCAGTACTTC
CASSPDNSYEQYF
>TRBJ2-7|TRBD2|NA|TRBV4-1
TGCGCCAGCAGCCAGAGACTAGCGGGGGACCCGAGCTCCTACGAGCAGTACTTC
CASSQRLAGDPSSYEQYF
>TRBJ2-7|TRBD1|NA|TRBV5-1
TGCGCCAGCCATTCCAGGGACAGCACTGGCGAGCAGTACTTC
CASHSRDSTGEQYF
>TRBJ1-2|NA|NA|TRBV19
TGTGCCAGTAGTATAGGGACAAACTATGGCTACACCTTC
CASSIGTNYGYTF
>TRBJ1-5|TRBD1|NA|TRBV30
TGTGCCTGGAGTGTAACAGGGGCCGATCAGCCCCAGCATTTT
CAWSVTGADQPQHF
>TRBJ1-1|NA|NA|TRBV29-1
TGCAGCGTTGGTGATACTGAAGCTTTCTTT
CSVGDTEAFF
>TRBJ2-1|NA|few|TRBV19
TGTGCCAGTAGTCTCAGGGACTCTCGAATCACAGGCAATGAGCAGTTCTTC
CASSLRDSRITGNEQFF
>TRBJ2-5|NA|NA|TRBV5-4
TGTGCCAGCAGCTTGAGGCAGTACCAAGAGACCCAGTACTTC
CASSLRQYQETQYF
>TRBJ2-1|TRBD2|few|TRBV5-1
TGCGCCAGCAGCTTTAGTGGGGGAGGGGACAATGAGCAGTTCTTC
CASSFSGGGDNEQFF
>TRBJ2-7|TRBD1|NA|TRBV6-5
TGTGCCAGCAGTTTTACAGGGGGCGGCGAGCAGTACTTC
CASSFTGGGEQYF
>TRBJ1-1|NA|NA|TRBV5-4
TGTGCCAGCAGCTTGGCGGCGGCCATGAACACTGAAGCTTTCTTT
CASSLAAAMNTEAFF
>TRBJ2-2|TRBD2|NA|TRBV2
TGTGCCAGCACCGGACTAGCGGCTGCGAACACCGGGGAGCTGTTTTTT
CASTGLAAANTGELFF
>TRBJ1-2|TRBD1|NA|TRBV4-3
TGCGCCAGCAGCCAAGACGGGACAGGGGGAATCCACACCTTC
CASSQDGTGGIHTF
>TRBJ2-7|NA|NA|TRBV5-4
TGTGCCAGCAGCTTTTCCAGGAGAGCCTACGAGCAGTACTTC
CASSFSRRAYEQYF
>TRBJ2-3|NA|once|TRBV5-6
TGTGCCAGCAGCCGAGGGGGGATGGCGCAGTATTTT
CASSRGGMAQYF
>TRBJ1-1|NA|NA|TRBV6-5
TGTGCCAGCAGTTACCCTGGATATGAAGCTTTCTTT
CASSYPGYEAFF
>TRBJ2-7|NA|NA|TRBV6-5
TGTGCCAGCTCTCCCTCCTACGAGCAGTACTTC
CASSPSYEQYF
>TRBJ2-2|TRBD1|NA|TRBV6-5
TGTGCCAGCAGTTCTCGGGGGACAGGGGTTGGCGGGGAGCTGTTTTTT
CASSSRGTGVGGELFF
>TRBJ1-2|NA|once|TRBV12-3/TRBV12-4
TGTGCCAGCAGTTATACAGCCCTCTATGGCTACACCTTC
CASSYTALYGYTF
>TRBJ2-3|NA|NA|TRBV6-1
TGTGCCAGCAGTGAACGGGGACCCACAGATACGCAGTATTTT
CASSERGPTDTQYF
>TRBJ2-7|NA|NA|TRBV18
TGTGCCAGCTCACCCGGGCCTCCTTTATACGAGCAGTACTTC
CASSPGPPLYEQYF
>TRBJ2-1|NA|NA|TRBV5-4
TGTGCCAGCAGCTGGGAGGCTCGAGGAAACAATGAGCAGTTCTTC
CASSWEARGNNEQFF
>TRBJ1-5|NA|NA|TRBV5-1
TGCGCCAGCAGCCCAGACGGTAGCAATCAGCCCCAGCATTTT
CASSPDGSNQPQHF
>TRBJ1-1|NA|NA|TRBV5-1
TGCGCCAGCAGCCGGGGCCCGGTGAACACTGAAGCTTTCTTT
CASSRGPVNTEAFF
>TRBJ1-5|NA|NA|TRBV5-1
TGCGCCAGCAGCTTGGGTTCCTCCAATCAGCCCCAGCATTTT
CASSLGSSNQPQHF
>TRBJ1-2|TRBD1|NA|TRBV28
TGTGCCAGCAGCTCGGACAGGGGTTATGGCTACACCTTC
CASSSDRGYGYTF
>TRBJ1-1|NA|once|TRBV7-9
TGTGCCAGCAGGCAGGGTGCTAACACTGAAGCTTTCTTT
CASRQGANTEAFF
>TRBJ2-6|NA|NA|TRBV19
TGTGCTAAAGGGGGGGGTGGCCTTAAAAGTCGGGCCAACGTCCTGACTTTC
CAKGGGGLKSRANVLTF
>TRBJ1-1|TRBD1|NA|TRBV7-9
TGTGCCAGCAGCCCGCGACAGGGGTGGTCACTCATGAACACTGAAGCTTTCTTT
CASSPRQGWSLMNTEAFF
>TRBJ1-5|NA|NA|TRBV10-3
TGTGCCATCAGTGAGTGGCCAGGGGTTAATCAGCCCCAGCATTTT
CAISEWPGVNQPQHF
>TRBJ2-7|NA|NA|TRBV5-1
TGCGCCAGCAGCCTGGACGGACCGTCCTACGAGCAGTACTTC
CASSLDGPSYEQYF
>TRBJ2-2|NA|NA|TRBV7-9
TGTGCCAGCGAGAGGGCAGTGAACACCGGGGAGCTGTTTTTT
CASERAVNTGELFF
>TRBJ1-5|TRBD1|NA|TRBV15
TGTGCCACCAGCAGAGATCGACAGGGTGGTCAGCCCCAGCATTTT
CATSRDRQGGQPQHF
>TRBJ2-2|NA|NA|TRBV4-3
TGCGCCAGCAGCCCCTACGGGGGCGCGCTAAGAGGGACCGGGGAGCTGTTTTTT
CASSPYGGALRGTGELFF
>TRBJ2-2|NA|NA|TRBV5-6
TGTGCCAGCAGCTTGGGACTAGGGGGCACCGGGGAGCTGTTTTTT
CASSLGLGGTGELFF
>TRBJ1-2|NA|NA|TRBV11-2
TGTGCCAGCAGCTTTCGGCGGGATGATGGCTACACCTTC
CASSFRRDDGYTF
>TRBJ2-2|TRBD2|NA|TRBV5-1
TGCGCCAGCAGCATATTTAGCGGGATAATAGGCGGGGAGCTGTTTTTT
CASSIFSGIIGGELFF
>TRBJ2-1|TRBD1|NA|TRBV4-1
TGCGCCAGCAGCCAAGTCCTTTCCCGGGACAGTACAAATGAGCAGTTCTTC
CASSQVLSRDSTNEQFF
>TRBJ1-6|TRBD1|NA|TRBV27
TGTGCCAGCAGTTTAGAGAAACAGGGGGGGATTTATTCACCCCTCCACTTT
CASSLEKQGGIYSPLHF
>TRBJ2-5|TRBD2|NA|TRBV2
TGTGCCGACAGACTAGCGGGGGAAGAGACCCAGTACTTC
CADRLAGEETQYF
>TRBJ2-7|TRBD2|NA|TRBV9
TGTGCCAGCAGCCCACGACTAGCGGGGGTCTACGAGCAGTACTTC
CASSPRLAGVYEQYF
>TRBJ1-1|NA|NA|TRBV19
TGTGCCAGTAAGACTGGGGGGGGATATGAAGCTTTCTTT
CASKTGGGYEAFF
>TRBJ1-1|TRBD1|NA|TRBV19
TGTGCCAGTAGTATTAACCGGGACAGGGGGCAAGCTTTCTTT
CASSINRDRGQAFF
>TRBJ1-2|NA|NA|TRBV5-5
TGTGCCAGCAGCCCAACGTTAGGCAGGTCTAACTATGGCTACACCTTC
CASSPTLGRSNYGYTF
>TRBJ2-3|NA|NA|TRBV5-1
TGCGCCAGCAGCTTTTTCTCCTCAACGGATACGCAGTATTTT
CASSFFSSTDTQYF
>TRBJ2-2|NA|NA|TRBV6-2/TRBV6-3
TGTGCCAGCAGCCCCGGGGGCGGGGAGCTGTTTTTT
CASSPGGGELFF
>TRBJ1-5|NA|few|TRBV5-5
TGTGCCAGCAGCTTGGGACAGATACAGCCCCAGCATTTT
CASSLGQIQPQHF
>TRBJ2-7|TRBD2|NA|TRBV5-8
TGTGCCAGCAGCTACCGCGGTAGCGGGGGGGTCTTGAGGGAGCAGTACTTC
CASSYRGSGGVLREQYF
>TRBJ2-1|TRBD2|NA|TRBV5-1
TGCGCCAGCAGCGGGAGGACTAGCGGGGAGGGGCAGTTCTTC
CASSGRTSGEGQFF
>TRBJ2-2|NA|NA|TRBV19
TGTGCCAGTAGTATACAGGACTACTACAGAGGGGAGCTGTTTTTT
CASSIQDYYRGELFF
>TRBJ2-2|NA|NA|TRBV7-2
TGTGCCAGCAGCTTATCTCATGGGGGTGTGGCCGGGGAGCTGTTTTTT
CASSLSHGGVAGELFF
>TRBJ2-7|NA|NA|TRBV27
TGTGCCAGCAGTTTAAGAAGGGACGGATCGTGGTACGAGCAGTACTTC
CASSLRRDGSWYEQYF
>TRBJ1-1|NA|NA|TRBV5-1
TGCGCCAGCTATCGTGAGGCAGGAGAGAACACTGAAGCTTTCTTT
CASYREAGENTEAFF
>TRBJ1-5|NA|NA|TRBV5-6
TGTGCCAGCAGCGACCGAACCGGGACACTTAATCAGCCCCAGCATTTT
CASSDRTGTLNQPQHF
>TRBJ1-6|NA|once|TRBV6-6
TGTGCCAGCAATCAGGGAAATTCACCCCTCCACTTT
CASNQGNSPLHF
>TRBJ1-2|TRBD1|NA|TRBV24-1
TGTGCCATTCCGGGACAGGGGGGCGGTGGCTACACCTTC
CAIPGQGGGGYTF